Listed here are 22 T cell receptor beta chains from one sample, sequenced in a study of molecular identifiers for immune sequencing clone quantification. TCRdb processed the PCR reads anew with MiXCR; each CDR3 protein has one entry. The table shows more than 550,000 distinct CDR3 sequences, with about 25% occurring only once. The sequenced sample was naive CD8+ T cells from blood, with Jurkat cell RNA spiked in. The subset: FACS-sorted CD8+CD4-CCR7+CD45RA+ naive T cells. Source of these receptors: a human donor in good health. Some libraries in this study had Jurkat cell RNA spiked in.

The J gene is TRBJ1-1, the V gene TRBV4-1; perhaps TRBD1 as D (5 bases). The CDR3 consists of 16 residues. V shed 1 base and J shed 1 base, with 13 bases lying between them. Germline V CDR1 and CDR2: MGHRA, YSYEKL. As DNA, the CDR3 is TGCGCCAGCAGCCAAGTAACGATGAGGGGGAACACTGAAGCTTTCTTT. Its protein product is CASSQVTMRGNTEAFF.

In regard to this clonotype: This may come from a read error, since a much larger clone is one base off. The rearrangement joins TRBV29-1 to TRBJ2-2; unclear D gene. CDR1 and CDR2 from the germline V gene are SQVTM and ANQGSEA. The length of the CDR3 is 13 residues. CDR3 nucleotide sequence: TGCAGCGTTGTGGGCACCAACACCAGGGAGCTGTTTTTT. It is translated as CSVVGTNTRELFF.

This clonotype has more than one count but fewer than ten. This rearrangement joins TRBV2 to TRBJ2-1, with D possibly being TRBD2 (5 bases). The CDR3 runs 12 residues. Germline CDR1 reads SNHLY; CDR2 reads FYNNEI. Trimming took off 4 bases at V and 7 bases at J, with 8 bases between the two ends. This CDR3 is CASSVRVNEQFF. The DNA of the CDR3 is TGTGCCAGCAGTGTGAGGGTTAATGAGCAGTTCTTC. Using reference TRBV2 and TRBJ2-1 for the parts outside the CDR3, the full variable domain is EPEVTQTPSHQVTQMGQEVILRCVPISNHLYFYWYRQILGQKVEFLVSFYNNEISEKSEIFDDQFSVERPDGSNFTLKIRSTKLEDSAMYFCASSVRVNEQFFGPGTRLTVL.

This clonotype was observed many times. The CDR3 region is CASSLSGQGLSTDTQYF. CDR3 bases: TGTGCCAGCAGTTTATCAGGACAGGGGCTTTCCACAGATACGCAGTATTTT. The chain employs TRBV27 and TRBJ2-3; the match to TRBD1 covers 9 bases. Trimming took 0 bases from V and 2 from J; bases not matched to a gene: 6. Per germline, CDR1 MNHEY and CDR2 SMNVEV (reference sequence). This CDR3 contains 17 residues.

This clonotype occurred many times. The chain is built from TRBV5-4 and TRBJ2-2; 8 nucleotides match TRBD1. CDR3 length: 17 residues. Germline CDR1 SGHNT, CDR2 YYREEE (reference sequence). V shed 0 bases, J shed 4 bases, and the junction held 8 bases outside the gene matches. The chain's CDR3 is CASSLGTGPVGTGELFF. The CDR3 DNA is TGTGCCAGCAGCTTGGGGACAGGGCCCGTCGGCACCGGGGAGCTGTTTTTT.

The chain links TRBV7-9 to TRBJ2-7, with D tentatively TRBD1 (6 bases). The CDR3 is made up of 15 amino acids. The V gene's germline CDR1 is SEHNR and CDR2 FQNEAQ (reference sequence). Deletions cut 1 base from V and 7 bases from J, with 17 bases between. The CDR3 DNA reads TGTGCCAGCAGCTTAGGACAGGCCATATCTCGGGAGCAGTACTTC. This codes for CASSLGQAISREQYF.

The gene calls are TRBV12-5 and TRBJ2-2, with 10 nucleotides matching TRBD1. Germline V lookup: CDR1 LGHNT, CDR2 FRNRAP. V lost 6 bases to trimming and J lost 6 bases; unmatched junction nucleotides: 7. The CDR3 totals 15 residues. CDR3 in amino acids: CASGGDRGSAGELFF. CDR3 DNA sequence: TGTGCTAGTGGAGGGGACAGGGGTTCCGCCGGGGAGCTGTTTTTT.

The gene calls are TRBV4-1 and TRBJ2-7; 7 bases are shared with TRBD2. Germline V CDR1 and CDR2: MGHRA, YSYEKL. Trimming cost V 1 base and J 0 bases; bases outside gene matches: 6. This CDR3 region has 16 residues. This chain's CDR3 is CASSQAPSGNSYEQYF. The DNA of the CDR3 is TGCGCCAGCAGCCAAGCCCCCAGCGGGAACTCCTACGAGCAGTACTTC.

This clonotype was seen just once. A much bigger clone sits one base away, suggesting this may be a read error. J is TRBJ2-7 and V is TRBV29-1; 7 nucleotides line up with TRBD1. J lost 2 bases, V lost 7 bases, and 8 bases had no gene match. From germline, CDR1 is SQVTM and CDR2 ANQGSEA. The CDR3 is 13 residues long. The CDR3 loop is CSAEGAEPYEQYF. CDR3 coding DNA: TGCAGCGCCGAGGGGGCAGAGCCCTACGAGCAGTACTTC.

This clonotype was counted a few times. This chain connects TRBV27 to TRBJ2-1, with D perhaps matching TRBD1 (6 bases). CDR1 is MNHEY, CDR2 SMNVEV, per germline (reference sequence). The CDR3 is 15 amino acids. Between the trimmed V and J ends, which lost 7 bases and 6 bases, there was a span of 19 bases. The CDR3 region has the DNA TGTGCCAGCACTCTTCAGGGGTTCGGAGGCAATGAGCAGTTCTTC. Its translation: CASTLQGFGGNEQFF.

The V gene is TRBV19, the J gene TRBJ2-1, with a tentative D call TRBD2 (5 bases). CDR3 length: 17 amino acids. Trimming removed 2 bases at V and 4 bases at J, with 18 bases between. Per the germline V gene, CDR1 is LNHDA and CDR2 is SQIVND (reference sequence). In DNA, the CDR3 is TGTGCCAGTAGTATAATCGCTTCCGCGGGCCAATACAATGAGCAGTTCTTC. As protein: CASSIIASAGQYNEQFF.

As concerns this clonotype: A much larger clone is a single base away; this may be a read error. The chain links TRBV27 to TRBJ2-5; 11 bases line up with TRBD2. This CDR3 is 17 amino acids long. Germline V gene sequence: CDR1 MNHEY, CDR2 SMNVEV (reference sequence). The CDR3 region has the DNA TGTGCCAGCAGTTTTTCCTCGACTAGCGGGATTCAAGAGACCAAGTACTTC. Translated, it gives CASSFSSTSGIQETKYF.

This clonotype was picked up many times. This sequence joins TRBV7-9 and TRBJ1-1; a possible D gene is TRBD1 (6 bases). V lost 1 base to trimming and J lost 4 bases, with 10 bases between them. This CDR3 has 14 residues. Per germline, CDR1 SEHNR and CDR2 FQNEAQ (reference sequence). CDR3 amino acids: CASSLEGDGTEAFF. In DNA form, the CDR3 reads TGTGCCAGCAGCTTAGAGGGGGATGGCACTGAAGCTTTCTTT.

This clonotype has a count of ten or more. The chain joins TRBV7-2 to TRBJ1-4; no clear D. The CDR3 contains 17 residues. V shed 2 bases and J shed 8 bases, with 21 bases lying between them. CDR1 SGHTA and CDR2 FQGNSA come from the germline V gene. CDR3 amino acids: CASSLTVEAKGREKLFF. As DNA, the CDR3 is TGTGCCAGCAGCTTAACAGTTGAGGCCAAAGGTCGGGAAAAACTGTTTTTT.

This clonotype was seen at least ten times. The chain carries TRBV29-1 and TRBJ2-2; unclear D gene. The V end was cut by 3 bases, the J end by 0 bases, with 5 bases between. This CDR3 has 13 residues. Per germline, CDR1 SQVTM and CDR2 ANQGSEA. Written as DNA, the CDR3 is TGCAGCGTTGATGCAGCGAACACCGGGGAGCTGTTTTTT. Protein product: CSVDAANTGELFF.

This clonotype was counted ten times or more. The J gene is TRBJ2-1, the V gene TRBV4-2; D possibly corresponds to TRBD1 (5 bases). The CDR3 loop spans 13 amino acids. Germline V gene lookup returns CDR1 LGHNA and CDR2 YNFKEQ. Trimming cost V 2 bases and J 6 bases, with 8 bases left between them. CDR3 region: CASSQTRVNEQFF. For the CDR3, the DNA is TGTGCCAGCAGCCAAACCAGGGTCAATGAGCAGTTCTTC.

This clonotype was counted between two and nine times. The junction shows a germline mismatch at one end, possibly a read error. This chain connects TRBV4-1 to TRBJ2-3; perhaps TRBD1 as D (5 bases). The germline CDR1 and CDR2 sequences are MGHRA and YSYEKL. CDR3 length: 15 residues. CDR3 region: CSSSQSQGTADTQYF. For the CDR3, the DNA is TGCTCCAGCAGCCAGAGCCAGGGAACGGCAGATACGCAGTATTTT.

This clonotype was recorded at least ten times. This sequence joins TRBV14 and TRBJ2-7; 9 bases map to TRBD2. The germline CDR1 and CDR2 sequences are SGHDN and FVKESK. The CDR3 totals 14 residues. V trimming: 6 bases; J trimming: 7 bases; junction bases outside the gene matches: 10. The CDR3 DNA follows: TGTGCCAGCAGTCCTCGACTAGCGGCTAGTGAGCAGTACTTC. Its protein product is CASSPRLAASEQYF.

The V call is TRBV14, the J call TRBJ2-7; D not resolved. The V end was cut by 2 bases, the J end by 2 bases, with 10 bases between. CDR3 length equals 14 residues. Per the germline V gene, CDR1 is SGHDN and CDR2 is FVKESK. The CDR3: CASSQRWGAYEQYF. CDR3 DNA sequence: TGTGCCAGCAGCCAAAGATGGGGTGCCTACGAGCAGTACTTC. Complete variable domain (other parts from reference TRBV14 and TRBJ2-7): EAGVTQFPSHSVIEKGQTVTLRCDPISGHDNLYWYRRVMGKEIKFLLHFVKESKQDESGMPNNRFLAERTGGTYSTLKVQPAELEDSGVYFCASSQRWGAYEQYFGPGTRLTVT.

This clonotype has a count of ten or more. This rearrangement joins TRBV2 to TRBJ1-4; D not certain. V was shortened by 7 bases and J by 0 bases, with 9 bases between the two germline ends. Germline-derived CDR1 and CDR2 are SNHLY and FYNNEI. The CDR3 has 14 amino acids. The CDR3 region is CASTIQATNEKLFF. CDR3 nucleotide sequence: TGTGCCAGCACTATCCAGGCAACTAATGAAAAACTGTTTTTT. Full variable domain (remainder filled in from reference TRBV2 and TRBJ1-4): EPEVTQTPSHQVTQMGQEVILRCVPISNHLYFYWYRQILGQKVEFLVSFYNNEISEKSEIFDDQFSVERPDGSNFTLKIRSTKLEDSAMYFCASTIQATNEKLFFGSGTQLSVL.

The chain is built from TRBV2 and TRBJ2-5, with D possibly matching TRBD1 (6 bases). CDR3 size: 12 residues. Germline V lookup: CDR1 SNHLY, CDR2 FYNNEI. Trimming stripped 8 bases from V and 4 bases from J, with 11 bases between. CDR3 DNA: TGTGCCAGCGGGACACCCGGAGAGACCCAGTACTTC. It codes for CASGTPGETQYF. Filled out from reference TRBV2 and TRBJ2-5, the complete variable domain reads EPEVTQTPSHQVTQMGQEVILRCVPISNHLYFYWYRQILGQKVEFLVSFYNNEISEKSEIFDDQFSVERPDGSNFTLKIRSTKLEDSAMYFCASGTPGETQYFGPGTRLLVL.

At least ten counts were recorded for this clonotype. The V call is TRBV7-2, the J call TRBJ2-3, with unresolved D. Trimming left V 5 bases short and J 6 bases short, with 18 bases between. The CDR3 is 15 amino acids. CDR1 is SGHTA, CDR2 FQGNSA, per germline. The CDR3 sequence is CASSLRAANTDTQYF. The DNA of the CDR3 is TGTGCCAGCAGCCTACGGGCAGCTAATACGGATACGCAGTATTTT.